The source of this T cell receptor (beta chain) is a study of Graves' ophthalmopathy and Graves' hyperthyroidism. At the level of the study: Before any treatment, peripheral blood was taken at the initial diagnosis. Notes on the study in general: Ophthalmopathy progression predictions by the model showed around 72% specificity and roughly 71% sensitivity.

RNA transcripts provided the template for amplifying TCR beta CDR3 regions. The library came from an HTBI-primed first-round RT-PCR and a second-round multiplex PCR. Using its own MiXCR run on the multiplex PCR reads, TCRdb lists one record per CDR3 protein. This table has roughly 700,000 distinct CDR3 sequences, 40% appearing once. This clonotype has at least ten counts. What it binds is unknown. This CDR3 has 13 amino acids. Germline loops: CDR1 SQVTM, CDR2 ANQGSEA. Trimming took 3 bases from V and 2 from J, leaving 10 bases between them. The rearrangement joins TRBV29-1 to TRBJ1-2; TRBD1 is a possible D gene (5 bases). The sequenced sample consisted of peripheral blood. This sequence originates from an adult man with Graves' ophthalmopathy. The CDR3 DNA is TGCAGCGTTGACGACAGCCCGAACTATGGCTACACCTTC. It is translated as CSVDDSPNYGYTF.